This T cell receptor (beta chain) was observed in a study of beta chain features in type 1 diabetes. Findings and limits, study-wide: Cells expressing TCR highly could be over-represented by cDNA sequencing. Any role of HLA type in TCRB rearrangement remained unresolved here. Patients with Type 1 diabetes showed moderately but significantly shorter TCRB CDR3s in all four CD4+ subsets.

The entirety of the isolated RNA underwent reverse transcription, so expressed TCRB transcripts were sequenced. Repertoires were generated with immunoSEQ multiplex PCR, while TCRdb's copy carries only in-frame clones and drops some. This repertoire shows roughly 350,000 clones, 8% to 10% found once; its top ten account for 0.55% to 0.75%. Losses at the gene ends were 3 bases for V and 1 base for J; bases not matched to a gene: 8. CDR3 length: 18 residues. CDR1 is SGHTA and CDR2 is FQGNSA in the germline V gene. In this sample, this clone turned up a few times. No antigen is known for it. The sequenced sample consisted of central memory CD4+ T cells from blood. This TCR came from a man aged 25 to 40 with type 1 diabetes. The genes are TRBV7-2 and TRBJ2-6; 8 bases match TRBD2. The CDR3 DNA reads as TGTGCCAGCAGCTTCCCCGGGAGGGGGGCTTCTGGGGCCAACGTCCTGACTTTC. Translating it yields CASSFPGRGASGANVLTF.